Listed below are T cell receptor beta chains from one sample, sequenced in a study of blood T cell repertoires in COVID-19. Here immunoSEQ multiplex PCR was the method, and the copy in TCRdb shows in-frame clones only, minus some. The table shows tens of thousands of clones, with around 85% occurring only once. Sequenced sample: peripheral blood. The receptors were gathered from a man older than 75 with active or convalescent COVID-19. Both conserved end residues are part of each CDR3. The order of the fields is CDR3 length, J gene, V gene, D gene, clone size, CDR3 DNA, CDR3 protein. A D gene is named only where the DNA matches it firmly. Expanded clones get a size class; other rows say once, few or many, or leave the size out.

len: 11; j_gene: TRBJ1-3; v_gene: TRBV30; d_gene: .; abundance: .; CDR3nt: TGTGCCTGGGGACAGGGAAACACCATATATTTT; CDR3aa: CAWGQGNTIYF
len: 14; j_gene: TRBJ2-5; v_gene: TRBV6-2/TRBV6-3; d_gene: TRBD2; abundance: .; CDR3nt: TGTGCCAGCAGTCTCGGGGGGGCGGGAGAGACCCAGTACTTC; CDR3aa: CASSLGGAGETQYF
len: 13; j_gene: TRBJ1-1; v_gene: TRBV6-6; d_gene: TRBD1; abundance: .; CDR3nt: TGTGCCAGCAGTAAAACGGACAGGGTTGAAGCTTTCTTT; CDR3aa: CASSKTDRVEAFF
len: 15; j_gene: TRBJ2-1; v_gene: TRBV25-1; d_gene: TRBD1; abundance: large; CDR3nt: TGTGCCAGCAGTGCATACAGGGGGGATTCCAATGAGCAGTTCTTC; CDR3aa: CASSAYRGDSNEQFF
len: 17; j_gene: TRBJ2-5; v_gene: TRBV7-9; d_gene: TRBD1; abundance: .; CDR3nt: TGTGCCAGCAGCTTATTGTGGGACAGGGGGCGCTGGGAGACCCAGTACTTC; CDR3aa: CASSLLWDRGRWETQYF
len: 12; j_gene: TRBJ1-3; v_gene: TRBV12-3/TRBV12-4; d_gene: .; abundance: .; CDR3nt: TGTGCCAGCAACCGGGCTGGAAACACCATATATTTT; CDR3aa: CASNRAGNTIYF
len: 17; j_gene: TRBJ1-2; v_gene: TRBV7-3; d_gene: TRBD1; abundance: .; CDR3nt: TGTGCCAGCAGCTCATCCCCCAACAGGGGGATTAACTATGGCTACACCTTC; CDR3aa: CASSSSPNRGINYGYTF
len: 14; j_gene: TRBJ1-2; v_gene: TRBV10-3; d_gene: TRBD1; abundance: .; CDR3nt: TGTGCCATCAGTTTAAGACAGGGTGAAGATGGCTACACCTTC; CDR3aa: CAISLRQGEDGYTF
len: 19; j_gene: TRBJ2-6; v_gene: TRBV6-4; d_gene: TRBD1; abundance: .; CDR3nt: TGTGCCAGCAGTGACTCACCGGGACAGGCCCTCTCTGGGGCCAACGTCCTGACTTTC; CDR3aa: CASSDSPGQALSGANVLTF
len: 16; j_gene: TRBJ1-4; v_gene: TRBV6-1; d_gene: TRBD1; abundance: .; CDR3nt: TGTGCCAGCAGTGAGAGGGCAGGGGGTTCTAATGAAAAACTGTTTTTT; CDR3aa: CASSERAGGSNEKLFF
len: 14; j_gene: TRBJ1-3; v_gene: TRBV6-5; d_gene: .; abundance: few; CDR3nt: TGTGCCAGCAGGAAAACACAGGCGGGAAACACCATATATTTT; CDR3aa: CASRKTQAGNTIYF
len: 17; j_gene: TRBJ2-1; v_gene: TRBV7-3; d_gene: TRBD2; abundance: .; CDR3nt: TGTGCCAGCAGCTTAAGTAGGCTAGCGGGGGCCGACAATGAGCAGTTCTTC; CDR3aa: CASSLSRLAGADNEQFF
len: 12; j_gene: TRBJ1-2; v_gene: TRBV19; d_gene: .; abundance: .; CDR3nt: TGTGCCAGTAGTAGAACCCTACATGGCTACACCTTC; CDR3aa: CASSRTLHGYTF
len: 15; j_gene: TRBJ1-1; v_gene: TRBV4-1; d_gene: .; abundance: .; CDR3nt: TGCGCCAGCAGTCGAACCGGTGCCATGAACACTGAAGCTTTCTTT; CDR3aa: CASSRTGAMNTEAFF
len: 15; j_gene: TRBJ2-5; v_gene: TRBV7-2; d_gene: .; abundance: .; CDR3nt: TGTGCCAGCAGCTTATATGGGGAGGACCAAGAGACCCAGTACTTC; CDR3aa: CASSLYGEDQETQYF
len: 15; j_gene: TRBJ2-3; v_gene: TRBV5-1; d_gene: TRBD2; abundance: .; CDR3nt: TGCGCCAGCAGCTTGCGTAGCGGGGGCACAGATACGCAGTATTTT; CDR3aa: CASSLRSGGTDTQYF
len: 15; j_gene: TRBJ2-7; v_gene: TRBV10-3; d_gene: TRBD1; abundance: .; CDR3nt: TGTGCCATCAGTGAGGGGGACAGAGACTCCTACGAGCAGTACTTC; CDR3aa: CAISEGDRDSYEQYF
len: 15; j_gene: TRBJ1-1; v_gene: TRBV7-8; d_gene: .; abundance: once; CDR3nt: TGTGCCAGCAGCTCCTCCCTCCCAGGGGCCGGTTCGGCTTTCTTT; CDR3aa: CASSSSLPGAGSAFF
len: 15; j_gene: TRBJ1-6; v_gene: TRBV19; d_gene: .; abundance: .; CDR3nt: TGTGCCAGTAGTACCTCGGGAGGGAATAATTCACCCCTCCACTTT; CDR3aa: CASSTSGGNNSPLHF
len: 13; j_gene: TRBJ1-1; v_gene: TRBV19; d_gene: .; abundance: few; CDR3nt: TGTGCCAGTAGTATGGGGAGATCCACTGAAGCTTTCTTT; CDR3aa: CASSMGRSTEAFF
len: 18; j_gene: TRBJ1-4; v_gene: TRBV5-4; d_gene: .; abundance: .; CDR3nt: TGTGCCAGCAGCCTTCAACAGGGAACGGCTGCAACTAATGAAAAACTGTTTTTT; CDR3aa: CASSLQQGTAATNEKLFF
len: 18; j_gene: TRBJ2-3; v_gene: TRBV9; d_gene: TRBD2; abundance: .; CDR3nt: TGTGCCAGCAGCGTAGATCCCGGGACTAGCGGTAGCACAGATACGCAGTATTTT; CDR3aa: CASSVDPGTSGSTDTQYF
len: 13; j_gene: TRBJ2-5; v_gene: TRBV15; d_gene: .; abundance: once; CDR3nt: TGTGCCACCAGCAGAGGTAGCCAAGAGACCCAGTACTTC; CDR3aa: CATSRGSQETQYF
len: 18; j_gene: TRBJ2-3; v_gene: TRBV2; d_gene: TRBD2; abundance: .; CDR3nt: TGTGCCAGCAGTGAAGTACTAGCGGGGGCTACGGGCACAGATACGCAGTATTTT; CDR3aa: CASSEVLAGATGTDTQYF
len: 13; j_gene: TRBJ1-2; v_gene: TRBV5-8; d_gene: .; abundance: few; CDR3nt: TGTGCCAGCAGCGTGCCTATTAACTATGGCTACACCTTC; CDR3aa: CASSVPINYGYTF
len: 16; j_gene: TRBJ1-6; v_gene: TRBV7-9; d_gene: .; abundance: .; CDR3nt: TGTGCCAGCAGCTTGGTACAGGGTTCCTATAATTCACCCCTCCACTTT; CDR3aa: CASSLVQGSYNSPLHF
len: 16; j_gene: TRBJ2-3; v_gene: TRBV5-1; d_gene: .; abundance: .; CDR3nt: TGCGCCAGCAGCTTGCGTCCGGGTGTGAGGACAGATACGCAGTATTTT; CDR3aa: CASSLRPGVRTDTQYF
len: 15; j_gene: TRBJ1-2; v_gene: TRBV6-1; d_gene: .; abundance: .; CDR3nt: TGTGCCAGCAGTGAAGATGACGGAGCCTACTATGGCTACACCTTC; CDR3aa: CASSEDDGAYYGYTF
len: 15; j_gene: TRBJ1-1; v_gene: TRBV6-5; d_gene: .; abundance: few; CDR3nt: TGTGCCAGCAGTTACTCGAATGAGGGCAACACTGAAGCTTTCTTT; CDR3aa: CASSYSNEGNTEAFF
len: 15; j_gene: TRBJ2-3; v_gene: TRBV6-1; d_gene: TRBD1; abundance: .; CDR3nt: TGTGCCAGCAGTGATGGCGGGACAGGGGCAGATACGCAGTATTTT; CDR3aa: CASSDGGTGADTQYF
len: 15; j_gene: TRBJ2-3; v_gene: TRBV5-1; d_gene: TRBD1; abundance: .; CDR3nt: TGCGCCAGCAGCTTAGACAGGGGGGGCACAGATACGCAGTATTTT; CDR3aa: CASSLDRGGTDTQYF
len: 15; j_gene: TRBJ2-7; v_gene: TRBV7-7; d_gene: .; abundance: .; CDR3nt: TGTGCTAGCAGCTACCTCGCGGGGGCCTCCTACGAGCAGTACTTC; CDR3aa: CASSYLAGASYEQYF
len: 15; j_gene: TRBJ2-7; v_gene: TRBV2; d_gene: TRBD1; abundance: .; CDR3nt: TGTGCCAGCAGTTCCCCGGGACAGGGAATCTACGAGCAGTACTTC; CDR3aa: CASSSPGQGIYEQYF
len: 15; j_gene: TRBJ2-1; v_gene: TRBV5-1; d_gene: .; abundance: .; CDR3nt: TGCGCCAGCAGCACCCCAGGGATCTCCTACAATGAGCAGTTCTTC; CDR3aa: CASSTPGISYNEQFF
len: 14; j_gene: TRBJ2-7; v_gene: TRBV28; d_gene: .; abundance: .; CDR3nt: TGTGCCAGCAGCCCTGTGGGGGGAGACCACGAGCAGTACTTC; CDR3aa: CASSPVGGDHEQYF
len: 16; j_gene: TRBJ1-2; v_gene: TRBV7-2; d_gene: TRBD1; abundance: .; CDR3nt: TGTGCCAGCAGCTTAGATCGAGGGGGCGCAGCCTATGGCTACACCTTC; CDR3aa: CASSLDRGGAAYGYTF
len: 16; j_gene: TRBJ1-1; v_gene: TRBV14; d_gene: .; abundance: .; CDR3nt: TGTGCCAGCAGTTTGACCGCCGTTTCGGGGAACACTGAAGCTTTCTTT; CDR3aa: CASSLTAVSGNTEAFF
len: 15; j_gene: TRBJ1-2; v_gene: TRBV11-2; d_gene: TRBD1; abundance: .; CDR3nt: TGTGCCAGCAGCTTCGGACAGGGTTCCCTCTCAGGCTACACCTTC; CDR3aa: CASSFGQGSLSGYTF
len: 13; j_gene: TRBJ1-1; v_gene: TRBV5-1; d_gene: .; abundance: once; CDR3nt: TGCGCCAGTAAACAGGAGATGAACACTGAAGCTTTCTTT; CDR3aa: CASKQEMNTEAFF
len: 17; j_gene: TRBJ1-6; v_gene: TRBV5-3; d_gene: TRBD1; abundance: few; CDR3nt: TGTGCCAGAAGTTTCAGGGGGCAAACAGGGTGGAATTCACCCCTCCACTTT; CDR3aa: CARSFRGQTGWNSPLHF
len: 18; j_gene: TRBJ2-7; v_gene: TRBV4-1; d_gene: .; abundance: .; CDR3nt: TGCGCCAGCAGCCAAGAGGAGGGGGGGGCCTGGACCGCTTACGAGCAGTACTTC; CDR3aa: CASSQEEGGAWTAYEQYF
len: 17; j_gene: TRBJ1-5; v_gene: TRBV28; d_gene: .; abundance: .; CDR3nt: TGTGCCAGCAGTTACCGGACAGTAAACAACCTTAATCAGCCCCAGCATTTT; CDR3aa: CASSYRTVNNLNQPQHF